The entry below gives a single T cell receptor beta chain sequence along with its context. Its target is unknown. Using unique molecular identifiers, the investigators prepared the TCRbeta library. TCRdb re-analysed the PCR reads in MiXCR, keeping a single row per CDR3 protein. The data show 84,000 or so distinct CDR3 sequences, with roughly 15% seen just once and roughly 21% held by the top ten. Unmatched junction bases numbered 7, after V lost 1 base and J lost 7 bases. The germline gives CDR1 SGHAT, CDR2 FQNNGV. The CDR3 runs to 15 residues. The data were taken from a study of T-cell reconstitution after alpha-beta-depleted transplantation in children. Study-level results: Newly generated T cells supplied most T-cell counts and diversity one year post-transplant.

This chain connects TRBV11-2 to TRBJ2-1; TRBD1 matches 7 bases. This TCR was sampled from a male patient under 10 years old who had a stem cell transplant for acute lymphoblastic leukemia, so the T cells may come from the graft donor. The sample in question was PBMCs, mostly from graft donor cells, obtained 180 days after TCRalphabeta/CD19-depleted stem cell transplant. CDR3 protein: CASSLGNRGENEQFF. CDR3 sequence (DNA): TGTGCCAGCAGCTTAGGGAACAGGGGTGAGAATGAGCAGTTCTTC. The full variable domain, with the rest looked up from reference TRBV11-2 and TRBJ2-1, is EAGVAQSPRYKIIEKRQSVAFWCNPISGHATLYWYQQILGQGPKLLIQFQNNGVVDDSQLPKDRFSAERLKGVDSTLKIQPAKLEDSAVYLCASSLGNRGENEQFFGPGTRLTVL.